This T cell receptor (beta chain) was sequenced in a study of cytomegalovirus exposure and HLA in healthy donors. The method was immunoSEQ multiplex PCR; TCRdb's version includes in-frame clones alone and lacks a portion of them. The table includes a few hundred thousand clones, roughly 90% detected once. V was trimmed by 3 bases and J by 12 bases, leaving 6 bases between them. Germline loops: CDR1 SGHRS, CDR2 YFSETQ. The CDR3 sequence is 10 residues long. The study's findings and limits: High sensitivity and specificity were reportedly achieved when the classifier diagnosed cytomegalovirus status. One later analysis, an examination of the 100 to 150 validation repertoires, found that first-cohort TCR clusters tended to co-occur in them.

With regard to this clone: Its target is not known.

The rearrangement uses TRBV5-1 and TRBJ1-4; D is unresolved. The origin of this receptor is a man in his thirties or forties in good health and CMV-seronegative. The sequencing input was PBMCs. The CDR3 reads CASSSFQLFF. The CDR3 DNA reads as TGCGCCAGCAGCTCATTTCAACTGTTTTTT.